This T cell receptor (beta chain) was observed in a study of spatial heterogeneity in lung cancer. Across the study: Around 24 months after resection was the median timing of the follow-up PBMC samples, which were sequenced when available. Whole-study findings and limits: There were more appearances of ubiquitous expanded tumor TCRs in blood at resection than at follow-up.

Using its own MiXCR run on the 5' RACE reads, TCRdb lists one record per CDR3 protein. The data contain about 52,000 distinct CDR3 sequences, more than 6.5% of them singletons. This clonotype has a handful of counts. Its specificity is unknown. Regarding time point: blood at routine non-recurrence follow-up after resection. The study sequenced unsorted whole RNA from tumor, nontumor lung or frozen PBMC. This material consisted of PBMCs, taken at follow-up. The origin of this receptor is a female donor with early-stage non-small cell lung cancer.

DNA for the CDR3: TGTGCCAGCAGCCGCGGGCACAGCCAAGAGACCCAGTACTTC. Protein sequence: CASSRGHSQETQYF. The rearrangement joins TRBV7-2 to TRBJ2-5, with a weak D call TRBD2 (5 bases). V was clipped by 5 bases and J by 1 base, with 11 bases between them. Germline V CDR1 and CDR2: SGHTA, FQGNSA. The CDR3 is made up of 14 amino acids.